These 19 T cell receptor beta chains were sequenced from one sample in a study of T cell repertoires in cytomegalovirus infection. A single record per CDR3 protein comes from TCRdb applying MiXCR to the reads. The sample contains 700,000 to 850,000 distinct CDR3 sequences, 30% to 35% of which appear only once. These TCRs' antigens remain unknown. The specimen comprised cultured CD8+ T cells from PBMCs, sampled from culture after CMV antigen stimulation. The receptors stem from a human donor in good health (CMV status not recorded). Some clones in this sample may be carry-over from other donors' samples.

The rearrangement links TRBV5-5 to TRBJ1-2, with 7 bases that match TRBD1. Trimming took 4 bases from V and 6 from J; bases not matched to a gene: 12. Germline CDR1 is SGHKS and CDR2 is YYEKEE (reference sequence). This CDR3 has 15 residues. CDR3 sequence reads: CASSATTGTIHGYTF. CDR3 sequence (DNA): TGTGCCAGCAGCGCAACGACAGGGACCATCCATGGCTACACCTTC.

This clonotype has a count of ten or more. This chain joins TRBV7-6 and TRBJ2-3, with D possibly called TRBD1 or TRBD2 (5 bases each). Per the germline V gene, CDR1 is SGHVS and CDR2 is FNYEAQ. The CDR3 runs 15 residues. The ends were cut back, 4 bases at V and 4 bases at J, with 15 bases in the middle. Here the CDR3 DNA reads TGTGCCAGCAGCTCCGAGGGGCGAGCAGCAGATACGCAGTATTTT. Its protein is CASSSEGRAADTQYF.

V is TRBV29-1 and J is TRBJ2-1; a weak D match, TRBD1 (6 bases). The CDR3 is 16 residues long. V was shortened by 4 bases and J by 0 bases, with 16 bases between the two germline ends. Looked up from germline, CDR1 is SQVTM and CDR2 is ANQGSEA. CDR3 protein: CSVGGQKSSSYNEQFF. CDR3 bases: TGCAGCGTTGGAGGACAGAAATCTAGCTCCTACAATGAGCAGTTCTTC.

The CDR3 here is CASSIGTGANQPQHF. The CDR3 DNA sequence: TGTGCCAGTAGTATAGGGACAGGGGCCAATCAGCCCCAGCATTTT. The chain uses TRBV19 and TRBJ1-5; TRBD1 matches at 9 bases. The CDR3 has 15 residues. Germline-derived CDR1 and CDR2 are LNHDA and SQIVND (reference sequence). The trim removed 1 base at V and 3 bases at J, leaving 1 base unmatched.

Worth noting for this clonotype: A much larger clone is a single base away; this may be a read error. CDR3 DNA sequence: TGTGCCAGCAGCGGGACTAACGGGGTGAGGGATACGCAGTATTTT. It specifies CASSGTNGVRDTQYF. The rearrangement uses TRBV7-2 and TRBJ2-3; 7 nucleotides line up with TRBD2. Germline V CDR1 and CDR2: SGHTA, FQGNSA. The CDR3 loop spans 15 amino acids. The V and J ends lost 5 bases and 6 bases, in that order; junction bases with no gene match: 11.

This clonotype was counted between two and nine times. The chain carries TRBV6-4 and TRBJ1-2; no definite D call. CDR1 MRHNA and CDR2 SNTAGT come from the germline V gene. V was cut by 0 bases and J by 8 bases, with 10 bases left in between. CDR3 length: 13 residues. The CDR3 nucleotides read TGTGCCAGCAGTGACTCGAAGCGGGCCGGCTACACCTTC. Its protein product is CASSDSKRAGYTF.

The gene calls are TRBV6-4 and TRBJ2-6, with a weak D call TRBD2 (5 bases). The CDR3 runs to 18 residues. Trimming took 0 bases from V and 3 from J, leaving 15 bases between them. Germline assignment: CDR1 MRHNA and CDR2 SNTAGT. CDR3 in amino acids: CASSDSFPGSGGANVLTF. In nucleotides, the CDR3 is TGTGCCAGCAGTGACTCGTTTCCGGGGTCAGGTGGGGCCAACGTCCTGACTTTC.

This chain links TRBV23-1 with TRBJ2-7; possibly TRBD1 for D (6 bases). TRBV23-1 is reported as an ORF; its role is uncertain. The CDR3 spans 13 residues. V was shortened by 2 bases and J by 4 bases, with 9 bases between the two germline ends. CDR3: CASSQKGEYEQYV. CDR3 nucleotide sequence: TGCGCCAGCAGTCAAAAGGGGGAGTACGAGCAGTACGTC.

The rearrangement joins TRBV20-1 to TRBJ1-1; D gene uncertain. Germline V gene sequence: CDR1 DFQATT, CDR2 SNEGSKA (reference sequence). V was shortened by 5 bases and J by 8 bases, with 15 bases between the two germline ends. The CDR3 consists of 12 residues. The CDR3 loop is CSAVGQGEEAFF. The CDR3 DNA reads TGCAGTGCTGTTGGCCAAGGCGAGGAAGCTTTCTTT.

V and J are TRBV6-5 and TRBJ1-1, with a tentative D call TRBD1 (5 bases). CDR3 length: 15 amino acids. The V gene's germline CDR1 is MNHEY and CDR2 SVGAGI. V lost 0 bases and J 4 bases, leaving 12 bases between the germline ends. CDR3 sequence reads: CASSYSTSGTTEAFF. CDR3 bases: TGTGCCAGCAGTTACTCGACGTCTGGGACCACTGAAGCTTTCTTT.

The chain uses TRBV20-1 and TRBJ1-5; D is undetermined. Per the germline V gene, CDR1 is DFQATT and CDR2 is SNEGSKA (reference sequence). This CDR3 is built from 14 residues. Trimming stripped 0 bases from V and 1 base from J, with 7 bases between. CDR3 protein: CSARESASNQPQHF. CDR3 nucleotides: TGCAGTGCTAGAGAAAGTGCAAGCAATCAGCCCCAGCATTTT.

This chain uses TRBV27 with TRBJ2-1, with D possibly being TRBD2 (5 bases). This CDR3 has 14 residues. In germline, CDR1 is MNHEY, CDR2 SMNVEV (reference sequence). V was cut by 5 bases and J by 8 bases, with 16 bases left in between. The CDR3 nucleotides are TGTGCCAGCAGTCCCCTGAGGGTGGTGGATGAGCAGTTCTTC. Translating gives CASSPLRVVDEQFF.

This clonotype was seen many times. The chain couples TRBV6-1 to TRBJ1-5; 9 positions match TRBD1. V lost 2 bases, J lost 0 bases, and 8 bases stayed unmatched. This CDR3 comprises 18 residues. Germline CDR1 reads MNHNS; CDR2 reads SASEGT. The CDR3: CASSEYRDRAISNQPQHF. CDR3 nucleotide sequence: TGTGCCAGCAGTGAATACCGGGACAGGGCTATTAGCAATCAGCCCCAGCATTTT.

This chain connects TRBV6-1 to TRBJ2-7; TRBD1 aligns across 8 bases. The CDR3 covers 15 residues. Per the germline V gene, CDR1 is MNHNS and CDR2 is SASEGT. V gave up 2 bases and J gave up 2 bases; unmatched junction bases: 5. The DNA for the CDR3 is TGTGCCAGCAGTGAAACCGGGACAGGCCCCTACGAGCAGTACTTC. It codes for CASSETGTGPYEQYF.

The chain carries TRBV4-1 and TRBJ2-7, with 8 bases aligning to TRBD1. Germline CDR1 is MGHRA and CDR2 is YSYEKL. V was clipped by 0 bases and J by 6 bases; unmatched bases: 4. This CDR3 has 14 amino acids. DNA of the CDR3: TGCGCCAGCAGCCAAGAGACAGGGGTCTGCGAGCAGTACTTC. Its translation: CASSQETGVCEQYF.

V gene TRBV6-5 combines with J gene TRBJ2-5, with 13 bases that match TRBD2. Trimming took 2 bases from V and 1 from J; bases not matched to a gene: 7. CDR3 length: 18 amino acids. Germline V gene lookup returns CDR1 MNHEY and CDR2 SVGAGI. The CDR3 is CASSYGTSGGAAQETQYF. The CDR3 DNA is TGTGCCAGCAGTTACGGAACTAGCGGGGGGGCCGCCCAAGAGACCCAGTACTTC.

The chain carries TRBV7-9 and TRBJ2-7; TRBD1 or TRBD2 may be the D gene (5 bases each). V was cut by 6 bases and J by 6 bases, with 21 bases left in between. Per the germline V gene, CDR1 is SEHNR and CDR2 is FQNEAQ (reference sequence). CDR3 size: 15 residues. The CDR3 DNA follows: TGTGCCAGCAGGCCGCCGGGACCTGTCCCTTTCGAGCAGTACTTC. It encodes CASRPPGPVPFEQYF.

The chain recombines TRBV28 with TRBJ1-5; 8 positions match TRBD1. The CDR3 totals 14 residues. The germline CDR1 and CDR2 sequences are MDHEN and SYDVKM. V shed 4 bases, J shed 7 bases, and the junction held 6 bases outside the gene matches. CDR3 residues: CASSSPYRGQPQHF. In DNA form, the CDR3 reads TGTGCCAGCAGTTCCCCCTACAGGGGGCAGCCCCAGCATTTT.

In its sample, this clonotype was seen a few times. The V gene is TRBV3-1, the J gene TRBJ2-1; 7 positions agree with TRBD2. The CDR3 loop spans 15 amino acids. CDR1 LGHDT and CDR2 YNNKEL come from the germline V gene (reference sequence). The V gene end was trimmed by 6 bases and the J gene end by 1 base; junction bases not matched to a gene: 6. CDR3 in DNA: TGTGCCAGCAGTCTTACTAGCGTTTCCTACAATGAGCAGTTCTTC. This gives the protein CASSLTSVSYNEQFF.